Listed below are T cell receptor beta chains from one sample, sequenced in a study of CD8 T cells in Susac syndrome. TCRdb passed the immunoSEQ multiplex PCR reads through MiXCR, listing each CDR3 protein once. The sample holds under 200,000 distinct CDR3 sequences, 94% seen once. Sequencing was done on a sample of CD4+ T cells from PBMCs. The receptors were gathered from a human donor with Susac syndrome. Both conserved end residues are part of each CDR3. The D gene is left open where the match is weak.

D: TRBD1; J: TRBJ2-7; V: TRBV18; CDR3: CASSRQGTYEQYF
D: -; J: TRBJ2-1; V: TRBV3-1; CDR3: CASSLSRRGYSYNEQFF
D: TRBD1; J: TRBJ1-1; V: TRBV5-1; CDR3: CASSSTTGGITEAFF
D: TRBD2; J: TRBJ2-4; V: TRBV20-1; CDR3: CSAGLAGGPGIQYF
D: -; J: TRBJ2-1; V: TRBV12-3/TRBV12-4; CDR3: CASRGGTGSYNEQFF
D: -; J: TRBJ2-7; V: TRBV7-8; CDR3: CASSLASGSYEQYF
D: TRBD2; J: TRBJ2-1; V: TRBV5-1; CDR3: CASSLAGTSGSEQFF
D: TRBD1; J: TRBJ2-7; V: TRBV12-3/TRBV12-4; CDR3: CASREQGSYEQYF
D: -; J: TRBJ2-5; V: TRBV20-1; CDR3: CSAGSLYPTDGFF
D: -; J: TRBJ1-1; V: TRBV20-1; CDR3: CSATRGGLGNTEAFF
D: -; J: TRBJ2-2; V: TRBV14; CDR3: CASSQVQGYTGELFF
D: -; J: TRBJ2-3; V: TRBV20-1; CDR3: CSASFRLGQDTQYF
D: -; J: TRBJ1-6; V: TRBV20-1; CDR3: CSAREGGESPLHF
D: TRBD1; J: TRBJ1-5; V: TRBV15; CDR3: CATGTGGSGNQPQHF
D: -; J: TRBJ2-2; V: TRBV5-1; CDR3: CASSLAEQGSIGELFF
D: -; J: TRBJ2-7; V: TRBV14; CDR3: CASSQDYWSYEQYF
D: -; J: TRBJ1-2; V: TRBV14; CDR3: CASSQAASGVAFGYTF
D: -; J: TRBJ2-6; V: TRBV11-1; CDR3: CASSFPSAGANVLTF
D: -; J: TRBJ2-3; V: TRBV6-5; CDR3: CASRTGPLSTDTQYF
D: TRBD1; J: TRBJ1-5; V: TRBV27; CDR3: CASSLYGTGGGQPQHF
D: TRBD1; J: TRBJ1-6; V: TRBV12-3/TRBV12-4; CDR3: CASSRQGVGNSPLHF
D: -; J: TRBJ1-1; V: TRBV6-2/TRBV6-3; CDR3: CASSFFTVSEAFF
D: -; J: TRBJ2-5; V: TRBV20-1; CDR3: CSAHAGAGTLVGETQYF
D: -; J: TRBJ1-5; V: TRBV12-3/TRBV12-4; CDR3: CASSLRDQPQHF
D: -; J: TRBJ2-7; V: TRBV25-1; CDR3: CASSEFGNVDEQYF
D: TRBD1; J: TRBJ2-6; V: TRBV27; CDR3: CASSARQGGAGANVLTF
D: TRBD1; J: TRBJ2-5; V: TRBV7-9; CDR3: CASSSRAAGTGEETQYF